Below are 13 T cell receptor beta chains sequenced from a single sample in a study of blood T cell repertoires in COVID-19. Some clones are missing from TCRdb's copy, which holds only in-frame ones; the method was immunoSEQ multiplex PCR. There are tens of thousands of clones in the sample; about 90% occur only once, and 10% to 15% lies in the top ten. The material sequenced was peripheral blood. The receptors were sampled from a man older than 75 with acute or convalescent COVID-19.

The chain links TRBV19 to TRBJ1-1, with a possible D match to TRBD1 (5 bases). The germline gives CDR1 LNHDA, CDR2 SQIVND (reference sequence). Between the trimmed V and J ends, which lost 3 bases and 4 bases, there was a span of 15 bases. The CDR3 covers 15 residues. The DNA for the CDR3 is TGTGCCAGTAGTATGTTCCTCAGGGAGGGCACTGAAGCTTTCTTT. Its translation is CASSMFLREGTEAFF.

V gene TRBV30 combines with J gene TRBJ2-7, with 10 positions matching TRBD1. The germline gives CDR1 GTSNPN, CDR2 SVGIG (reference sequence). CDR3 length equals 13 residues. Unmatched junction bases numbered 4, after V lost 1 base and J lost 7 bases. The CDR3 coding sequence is TGTGCCTGGAGTGGACAGGGGGCGGGGGAGCAGTACTTC. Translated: CAWSGQGAGEQYF.

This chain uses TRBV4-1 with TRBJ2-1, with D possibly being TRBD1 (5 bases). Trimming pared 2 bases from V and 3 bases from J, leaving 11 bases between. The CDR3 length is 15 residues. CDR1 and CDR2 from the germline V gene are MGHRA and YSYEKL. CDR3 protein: CASSQTDSIYNEQFF. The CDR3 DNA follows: TGCGCCAGCAGCCAAACAGACAGCATCTACAATGAGCAGTTCTTC.

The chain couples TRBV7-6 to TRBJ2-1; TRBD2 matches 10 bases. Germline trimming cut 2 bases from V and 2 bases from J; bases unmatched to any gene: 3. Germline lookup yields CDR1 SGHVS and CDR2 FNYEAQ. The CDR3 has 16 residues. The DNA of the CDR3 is TGTGCCAGCAGCTTAACAACTAGCGGGGCCTACAATGAGCAGTTCTTC. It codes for CASSLTTSGAYNEQFF.

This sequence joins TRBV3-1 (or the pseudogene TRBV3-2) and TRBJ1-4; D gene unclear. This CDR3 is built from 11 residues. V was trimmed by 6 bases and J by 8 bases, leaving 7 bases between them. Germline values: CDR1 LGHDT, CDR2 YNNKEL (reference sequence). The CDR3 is CASSFLEKLFF. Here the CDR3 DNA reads TGTGCCAGCAGTTTCTTAGAAAAACTGTTTTTT.

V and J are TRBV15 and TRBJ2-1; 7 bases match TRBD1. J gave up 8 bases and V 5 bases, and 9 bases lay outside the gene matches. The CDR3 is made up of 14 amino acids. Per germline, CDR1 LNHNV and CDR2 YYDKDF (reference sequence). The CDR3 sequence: CATSRGQEWDEQFF. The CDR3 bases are TGTGCCACCAGCCGAGGACAGGAGTGGGATGAGCAGTTCTTC.

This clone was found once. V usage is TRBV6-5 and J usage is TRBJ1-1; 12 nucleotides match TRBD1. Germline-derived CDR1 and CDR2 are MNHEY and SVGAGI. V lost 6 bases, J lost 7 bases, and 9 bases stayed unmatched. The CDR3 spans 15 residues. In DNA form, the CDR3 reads TGTGCCAGCAGAATCCGGGACAGGGGGCATATTGAAGCTTTCTTT. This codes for CASRIRDRGHIEAFF.

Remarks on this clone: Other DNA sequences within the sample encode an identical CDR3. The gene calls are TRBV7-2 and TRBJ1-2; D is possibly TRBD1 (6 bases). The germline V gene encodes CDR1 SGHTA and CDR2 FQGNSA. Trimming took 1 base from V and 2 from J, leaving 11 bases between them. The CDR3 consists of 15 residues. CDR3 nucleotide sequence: TGTGCCAGCAGCTTAGGAGGTCAGGGGAACTATGGCTACACCTTC. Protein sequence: CASSLGGQGNYGYTF.

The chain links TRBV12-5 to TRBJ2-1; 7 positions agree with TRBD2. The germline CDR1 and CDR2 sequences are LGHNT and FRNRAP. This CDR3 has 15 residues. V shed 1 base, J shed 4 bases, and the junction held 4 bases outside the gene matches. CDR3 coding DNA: TGTGCTAGTGGTTTGGGCGGGAGCACTTACAATGAGCAGTTCTTC. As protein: CASGLGGSTYNEQFF. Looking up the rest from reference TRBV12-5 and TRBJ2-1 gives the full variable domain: DARVTQTPRHKVTEMGQEVTMRCQPILGHNTVFWYRQTMMQGLELLAYFRNRAPLDDSGMPKDRFSAEMPDATLATLKIQPSEPRDSAVYFCASGLGGSTYNEQFFGPGTRLTVL.

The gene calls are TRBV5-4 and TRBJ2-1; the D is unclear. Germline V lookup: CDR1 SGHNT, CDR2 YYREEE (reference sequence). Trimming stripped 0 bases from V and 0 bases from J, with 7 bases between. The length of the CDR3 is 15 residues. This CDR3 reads CASSLERSSYNEQFF. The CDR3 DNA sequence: TGTGCCAGCAGCTTGGAAAGGAGCTCCTACAATGAGCAGTTCTTC.

The CDR3, as DNA: TGCGCCAGCAGCTTAGGACGGGGAAACACTGAAGCTTTCTTT. The encoded protein is CASSLGRGNTEAFF. The chain recombines TRBV4-1 with TRBJ1-1; D is uncertain. This CDR3 is 14 amino acids long. Germline values: CDR1 MGHRA, CDR2 YSYEKL. The V gene lost 5 bases and the J gene lost 2 bases, with 12 bases spanning the gap.

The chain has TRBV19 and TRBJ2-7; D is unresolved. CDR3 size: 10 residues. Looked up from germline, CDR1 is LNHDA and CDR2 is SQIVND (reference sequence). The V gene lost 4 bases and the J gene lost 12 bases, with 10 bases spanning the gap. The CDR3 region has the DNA TGTGCCAGTAGTAACCGCAGAGGGTACTTC. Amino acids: CASSNRRGYF.

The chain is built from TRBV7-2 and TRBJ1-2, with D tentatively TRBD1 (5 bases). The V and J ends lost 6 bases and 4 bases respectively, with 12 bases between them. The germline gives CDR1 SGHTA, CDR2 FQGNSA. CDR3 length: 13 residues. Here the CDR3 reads CASREGPSYGYTF. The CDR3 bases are TGTGCCAGCAGGGAGGGACCGAGCTATGGCTACACCTTC.